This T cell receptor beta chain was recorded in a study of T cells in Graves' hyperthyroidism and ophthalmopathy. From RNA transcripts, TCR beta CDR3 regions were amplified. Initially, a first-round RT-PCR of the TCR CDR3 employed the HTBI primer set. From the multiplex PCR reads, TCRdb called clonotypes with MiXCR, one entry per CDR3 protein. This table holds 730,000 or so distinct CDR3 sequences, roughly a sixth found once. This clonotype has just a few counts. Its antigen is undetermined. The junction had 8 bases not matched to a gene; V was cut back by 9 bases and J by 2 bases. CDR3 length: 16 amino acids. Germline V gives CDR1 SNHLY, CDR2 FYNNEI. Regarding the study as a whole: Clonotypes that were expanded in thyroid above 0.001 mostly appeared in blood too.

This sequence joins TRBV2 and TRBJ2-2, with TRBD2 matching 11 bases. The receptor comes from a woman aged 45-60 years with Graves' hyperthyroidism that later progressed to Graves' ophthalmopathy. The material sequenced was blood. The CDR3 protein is CASTLAGGPNTGELFF. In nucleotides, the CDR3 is TGTGCCAGTACCTTAGCGGGGGGGCCAAACACCGGGGAGCTGTTTTTT.